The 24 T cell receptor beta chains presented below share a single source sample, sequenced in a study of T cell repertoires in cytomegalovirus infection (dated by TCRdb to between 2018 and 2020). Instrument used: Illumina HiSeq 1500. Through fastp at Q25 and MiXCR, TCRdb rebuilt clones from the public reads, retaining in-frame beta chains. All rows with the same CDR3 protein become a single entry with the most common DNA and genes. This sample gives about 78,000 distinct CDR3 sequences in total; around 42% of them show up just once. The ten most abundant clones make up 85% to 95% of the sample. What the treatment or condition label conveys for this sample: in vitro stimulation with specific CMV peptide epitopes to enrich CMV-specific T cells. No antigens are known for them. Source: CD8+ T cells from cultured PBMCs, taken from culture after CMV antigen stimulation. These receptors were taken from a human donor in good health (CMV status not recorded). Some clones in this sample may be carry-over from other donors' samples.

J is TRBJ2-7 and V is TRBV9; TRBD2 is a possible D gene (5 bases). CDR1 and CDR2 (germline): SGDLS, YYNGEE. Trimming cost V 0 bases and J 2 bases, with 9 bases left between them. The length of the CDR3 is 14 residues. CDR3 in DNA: TGTGCCAGCAGCGTAGCCGGGGAGACCTACGAGCAGTACTTC. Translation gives CASSVAGETYEQYF.

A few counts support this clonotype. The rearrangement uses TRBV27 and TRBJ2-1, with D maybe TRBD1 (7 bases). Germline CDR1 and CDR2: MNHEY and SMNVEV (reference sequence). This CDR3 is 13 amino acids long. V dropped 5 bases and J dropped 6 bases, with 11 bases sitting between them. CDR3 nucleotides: TGTGCCAGCAGTCGCGGGACAGTCAATGAGCAGTTCTTC. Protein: CASSRGTVNEQFF.

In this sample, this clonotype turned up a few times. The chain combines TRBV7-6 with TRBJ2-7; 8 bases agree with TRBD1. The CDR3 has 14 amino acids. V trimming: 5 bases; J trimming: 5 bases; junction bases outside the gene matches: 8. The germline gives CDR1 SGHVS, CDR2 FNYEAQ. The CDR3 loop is CASSPRTGNNEQYF. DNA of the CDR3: TGTGCCAGCAGCCCCCGGACAGGGAACAACGAGCAGTACTTC.

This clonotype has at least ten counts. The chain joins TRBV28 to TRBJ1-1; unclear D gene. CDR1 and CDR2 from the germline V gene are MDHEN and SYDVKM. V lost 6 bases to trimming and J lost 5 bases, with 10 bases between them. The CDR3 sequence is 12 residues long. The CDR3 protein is CASSPRGTEAFF. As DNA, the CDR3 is TGTGCCAGCAGCCCGCGCGGAACTGAAGCTTTCTTT.

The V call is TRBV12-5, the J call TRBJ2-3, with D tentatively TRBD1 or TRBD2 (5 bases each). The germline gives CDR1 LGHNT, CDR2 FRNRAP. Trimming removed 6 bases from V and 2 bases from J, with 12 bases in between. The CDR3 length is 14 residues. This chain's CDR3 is CASGAEGHTDTQYF. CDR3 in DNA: TGTGCTAGTGGGGCCGAGGGGCACACAGATACGCAGTATTTT.

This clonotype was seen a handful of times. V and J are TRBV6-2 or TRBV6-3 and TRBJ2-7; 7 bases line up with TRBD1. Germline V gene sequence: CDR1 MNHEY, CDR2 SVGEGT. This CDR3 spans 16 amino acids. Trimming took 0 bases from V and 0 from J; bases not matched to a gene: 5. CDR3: CASSYSTGTVSYEQYF. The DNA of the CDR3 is TGTGCCAGCAGTTACTCAACGGGGACAGTCTCCTACGAGCAGTACTTC.

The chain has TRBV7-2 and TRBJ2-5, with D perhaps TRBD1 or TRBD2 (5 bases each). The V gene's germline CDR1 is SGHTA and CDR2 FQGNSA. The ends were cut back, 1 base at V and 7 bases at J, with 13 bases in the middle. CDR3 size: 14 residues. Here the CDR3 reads CASSLVGDPPTQYF. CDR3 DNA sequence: TGTGCCAGCAGCTTAGTAGGGGACCCCCCGACCCAGTACTTC.

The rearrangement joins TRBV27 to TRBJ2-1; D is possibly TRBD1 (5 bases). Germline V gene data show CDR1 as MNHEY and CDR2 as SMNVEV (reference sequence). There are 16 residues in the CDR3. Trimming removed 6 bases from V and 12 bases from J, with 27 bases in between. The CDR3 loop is CASSPPDIVPPNAQFF. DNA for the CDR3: TGTGCCAGCAGCCCCCCGGACATCGTCCCCCCTAACGCGCAGTTCTTC.

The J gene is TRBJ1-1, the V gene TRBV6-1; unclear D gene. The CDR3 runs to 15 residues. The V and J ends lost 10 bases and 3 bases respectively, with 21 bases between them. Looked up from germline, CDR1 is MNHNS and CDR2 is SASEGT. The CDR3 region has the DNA TGTGCCACCAGGTACCGGGGAGGTATGGACACTGAAGCTTTCTTT. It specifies CATRYRGGMDTEAFF.

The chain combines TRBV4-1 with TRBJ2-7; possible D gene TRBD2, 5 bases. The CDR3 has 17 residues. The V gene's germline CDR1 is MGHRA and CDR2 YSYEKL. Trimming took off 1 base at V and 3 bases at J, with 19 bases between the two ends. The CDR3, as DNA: TGCGCCAGCAGCCAAGTGTGGGGAGTGGCTGGCTACTACGAGCAGTACTTC. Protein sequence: CASSQVWGVAGYYEQYF.

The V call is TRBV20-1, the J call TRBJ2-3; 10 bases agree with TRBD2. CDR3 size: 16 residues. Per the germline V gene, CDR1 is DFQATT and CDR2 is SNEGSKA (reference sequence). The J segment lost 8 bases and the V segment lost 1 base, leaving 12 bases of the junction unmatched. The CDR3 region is CSARAWLAGAGPTQYF. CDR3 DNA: TGCAGTGCTAGAGCATGGCTAGCGGGGGCGGGTCCTACGCAGTATTTT.

The CDR3, as DNA: TGTGCCAGCAGCATAGCGGGGGGGGAAGGGGCCAACGTCCTGACTTTC. Amino acids: CASSIAGGEGANVLTF. This chain links TRBV12-3 or TRBV12-4 with TRBJ2-6; 11 bases are shared with TRBD2. After removal of 6 bases from V and 4 bases from J, the junction contained 5 bases not matched to a gene. The CDR3 extends over 16 amino acids.

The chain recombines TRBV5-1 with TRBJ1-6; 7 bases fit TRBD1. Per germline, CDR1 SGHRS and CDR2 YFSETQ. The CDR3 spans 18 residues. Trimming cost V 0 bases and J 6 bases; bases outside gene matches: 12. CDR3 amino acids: CASSLVARDSDGNSPLHF. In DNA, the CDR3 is TGCGCCAGCAGCTTGGTTGCGAGGGACAGTGATGGTAATTCACCCCTCCACTTT. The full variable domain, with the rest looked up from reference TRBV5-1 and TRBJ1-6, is KAGVTQTPRYLIKTRGQQVTLSCSPISGHRSVSWYQQTPGQGLQFLFEYFSETQRNKGNFPGRFSGRQFSNSRSEMNVSTLELGDSALYLCASSLVARDSDGNSPLHFGNGTRLTVT.

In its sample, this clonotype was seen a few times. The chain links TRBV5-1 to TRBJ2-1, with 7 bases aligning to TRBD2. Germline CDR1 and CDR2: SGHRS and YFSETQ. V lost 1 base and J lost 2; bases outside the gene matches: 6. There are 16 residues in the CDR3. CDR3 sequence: CASSLRASGTYNEQFF. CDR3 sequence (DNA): TGCGCCAGCAGCTTGAGGGCTAGCGGTACCTACAATGAGCAGTTCTTC.

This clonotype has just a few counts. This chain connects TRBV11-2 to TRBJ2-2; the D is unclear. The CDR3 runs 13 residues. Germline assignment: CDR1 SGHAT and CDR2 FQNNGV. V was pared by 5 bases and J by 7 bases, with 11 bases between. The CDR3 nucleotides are TGTGCCAGCAGCCTTGACCCGAACGGGGAGCTGTTTTTT. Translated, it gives CASSLDPNGELFF.

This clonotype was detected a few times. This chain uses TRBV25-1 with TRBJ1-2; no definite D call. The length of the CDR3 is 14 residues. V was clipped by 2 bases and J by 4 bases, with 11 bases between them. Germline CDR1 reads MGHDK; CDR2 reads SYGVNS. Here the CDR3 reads CASSEPSGSYGYTF. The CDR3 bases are TGTGCCAGCAGTGAACCGTCAGGTTCCTATGGCTACACCTTC.

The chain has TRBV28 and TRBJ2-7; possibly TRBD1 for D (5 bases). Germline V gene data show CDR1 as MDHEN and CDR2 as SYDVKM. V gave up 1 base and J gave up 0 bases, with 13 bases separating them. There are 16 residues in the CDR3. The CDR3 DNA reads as TGTGCCAGCAGTTTATATGGCAGGGCGAGCTCCTACGAGCAGTACTTC. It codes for CASSLYGRASSYEQYF.

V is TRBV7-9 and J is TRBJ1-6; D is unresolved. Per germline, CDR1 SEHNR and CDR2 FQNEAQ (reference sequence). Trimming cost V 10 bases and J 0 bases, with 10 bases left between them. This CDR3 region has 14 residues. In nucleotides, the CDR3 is TGTGCCACCACGGGGAACTCCTATAATTCACCCCTCCACTTT. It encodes CATTGNSYNSPLHF.

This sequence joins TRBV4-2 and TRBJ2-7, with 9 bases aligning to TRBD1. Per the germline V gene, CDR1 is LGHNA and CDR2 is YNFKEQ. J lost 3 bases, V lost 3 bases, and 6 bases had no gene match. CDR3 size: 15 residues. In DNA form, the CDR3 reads TGTGCCAGCAGCCAGGAGGGACAGGGAAGCTACGAGCAGTACTTC. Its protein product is CASSQEGQGSYEQYF.

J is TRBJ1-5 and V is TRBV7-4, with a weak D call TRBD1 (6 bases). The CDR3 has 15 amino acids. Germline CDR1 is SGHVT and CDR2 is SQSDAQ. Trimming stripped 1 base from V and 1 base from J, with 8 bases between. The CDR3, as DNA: TGTGCCAGCAGCTTAGAAGGGGGGAGCAATCAGCCCCAGCATTTT. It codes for CASSLEGGSNQPQHF.

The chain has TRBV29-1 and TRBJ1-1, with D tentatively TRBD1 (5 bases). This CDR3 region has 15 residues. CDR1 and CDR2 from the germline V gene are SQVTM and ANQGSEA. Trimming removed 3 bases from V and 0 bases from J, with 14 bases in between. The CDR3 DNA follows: TGCAGCGTTGAGGGACGGATAAGCATGAACACTGAAGCTTTCTTT. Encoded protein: CSVEGRISMNTEAFF. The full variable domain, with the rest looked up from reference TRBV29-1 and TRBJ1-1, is SAVISQKPSRDICQRGTSLTIQCQVDSQVTMMFWYRQQPGQSLTLIATANQGSEATYESGFVIDKFPISRPNLTFSTLTVSNMSPEDSSIYLCSVEGRISMNTEAFFGQGTRLTVV.

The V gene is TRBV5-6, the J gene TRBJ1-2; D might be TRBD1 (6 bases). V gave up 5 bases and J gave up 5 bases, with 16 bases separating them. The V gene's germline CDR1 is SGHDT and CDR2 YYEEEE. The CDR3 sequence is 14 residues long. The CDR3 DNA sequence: TGTGCCAGCAGTCCTGAAGAGGGGGAGTATGGCTACACCTTC. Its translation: CASSPEEGEYGYTF.

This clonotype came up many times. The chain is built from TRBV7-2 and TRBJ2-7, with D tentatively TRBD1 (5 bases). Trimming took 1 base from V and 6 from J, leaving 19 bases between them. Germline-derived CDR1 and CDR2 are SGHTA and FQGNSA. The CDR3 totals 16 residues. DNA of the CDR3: TGTGCCAGCAGCTTAGTCCAGGGTGGCCCTCGAAGCGAGCAGTACTTC. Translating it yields CASSLVQGGPRSEQYF.

CDR3 amino acids: CASSFRDRVIDEQFF. CDR3 sequence (DNA): TGTGCCAGCAGCTTCCGGGACAGGGTAATCGATGAGCAGTTCTTC. The V call is TRBV11-2, the J call TRBJ2-1, with 9 nucleotides matching TRBD1. Trimming took 3 bases from V and 8 from J; bases not matched to a gene: 8. This CDR3 region has 15 residues. Looked up from germline, CDR1 is SGHAT and CDR2 is FQNNGV.